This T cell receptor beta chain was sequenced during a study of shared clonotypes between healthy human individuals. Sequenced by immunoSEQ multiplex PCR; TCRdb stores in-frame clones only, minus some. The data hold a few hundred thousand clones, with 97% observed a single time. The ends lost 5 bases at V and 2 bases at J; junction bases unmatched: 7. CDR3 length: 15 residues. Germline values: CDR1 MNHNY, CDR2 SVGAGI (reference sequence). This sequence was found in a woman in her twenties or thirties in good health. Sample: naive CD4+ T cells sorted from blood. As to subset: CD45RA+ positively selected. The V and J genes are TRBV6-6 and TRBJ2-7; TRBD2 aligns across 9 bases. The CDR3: CASSQTTSGPYEQYF. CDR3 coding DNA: TGTGCCAGCAGTCAAACGACTAGCGGCCCCTACGAGCAGTACTTC.